This T cell receptor (beta chain) was recorded in a study of cytomegalovirus exposure and HLA in healthy donors. Whole-study context: Within an early data release were 85 million or so unique TCRs drawn from HLA-typed donors. Whole-study findings and limits: The authors enumerated over 150 TCR beta chains as linked to cytomegalovirus.

Turning to this clone: Its antigen is currently unknown.

The CDR3 has 10 amino acids. V gave up 10 bases and J gave up 7 bases, with 11 bases separating them. Germline V gives CDR1 MNHEY, CDR2 SVGAGI. Researchers ran the PCR with 60 Vbeta and 13 Jbeta primers. Repertoires were generated with immunoSEQ multiplex PCR, while TCRdb's copy carries only in-frame clones and drops some. The repertoire holds about 190,000 clones, with 75% to 90% as singletons. The chain couples TRBV6-5 to TRBJ2-7; D perhaps matches TRBD2 (5 bases). This clonotype was sampled from a middle-aged man in good health and CMV-seropositive. Sequences were obtained from PBMCs. The CDR3 DNA sequence: TGTGCCACGGACTTGAGTGAGCAGTACTTC. It encodes CATDLSEQYF.